A single sample is the source of the 17 T cell receptor beta chains below, sequenced in a study of T cell repertoires in cytomegalovirus infection. MiXCR, applied by TCRdb to the reads, yields one record per CDR3 protein. The sample comprises approximately 910,000 distinct CDR3 sequences, more than 25% of which are singletons, and 11% to 15% rests with the top ten. No antigen has been assigned to these receptors. The source was cultured CD8+ T cells from PBMCs, collected from culture after CMV antigen stimulation. These receptors came from a human donor in good health (CMV status not recorded). Some clones in this sample may be carry-over from other donors' samples.

This clonotype was seen only a few times. The genes are TRBV10-3 and TRBJ2-3, with a weak D call TRBD2 (5 bases). The V and J ends lost 8 bases and 8 bases respectively, with 14 bases between them. This CDR3 contains 12 residues. Germline V gene data show CDR1 as ENHRY and CDR2 as SYGVKD. CDR3 DNA sequence: TGTGCCATCTTAGATCCTAGCAGTACGCAGTATTTT. Its protein is CAILDPSSTQYF.

The table lists this clonotype with a few counts. This chain connects TRBV25-1 to TRBJ1-1, with unresolved D. V lost 1 base to trimming and J lost 8 bases, with 20 bases between them. Germline V gene lookup returns CDR1 MGHDK and CDR2 SYGVNS. The CDR3 runs 16 residues. The CDR3 nucleotides read TGTGCCAGCAGTGAATCCCCGGGGAGGGTGAGGGCAGAAGCTTTCTTT. It codes for CASSESPGRVRAEAFF.

This clonotype has just a few counts. This rearrangement joins TRBV6-6 to TRBJ2-3; tentatively, D is TRBD2 (6 bases). This CDR3 spans 15 amino acids. Germline CDR1 reads MNHNY; CDR2 reads SVGAGI (reference sequence). Trimming removed 3 bases from V and 3 bases from J, with 13 bases in between. The CDR3 sequence is CASSYDTRGTDTQYF. The CDR3 DNA sequence: TGTGCCAGCAGTTATGACACCCGGGGGACAGATACGCAGTATTTT.

In this sample, this clonotype turned up a few times. The CDR3 loop is CASSGDGQGVPYEQYF. The CDR3 bases are TGTGCCAGCAGTGGGGACGGACAGGGGGTTCCCTACGAGCAGTACTTC. This chain links TRBV6-6 with TRBJ2-7; 10 bases are a match to TRBD1. CDR1 and CDR2 (germline): MNHNY, SVGAGI (reference sequence). With 5 bases clipped from V and 2 bases from J, the junction kept 9 bases outside the gene matches. This CDR3 comprises 16 residues.

This clonotype was found a few times. The rearrangement joins TRBV27 to TRBJ2-2, with a weak D call TRBD1 (5 bases). CDR1 and CDR2 from the germline V gene are MNHEY and SMNVEV (reference sequence). V gave up 2 bases and J gave up 4 bases, with 14 bases separating them. This CDR3 has 16 amino acids. In nucleotides, the CDR3 is TGTGCCAGCAGTTTAGGGGTGACAGAAACCACCGGGGAGCTGTTTTTT. Its translation is CASSLGVTETTGELFF.

The chain is built from TRBV11-1 and TRBJ2-1; 7 nucleotides align to TRBD2. The CDR3 contains 17 residues. The V and J ends lost 3 bases and 2 bases, in that order; junction bases with no gene match: 10. Germline assignment: CDR1 SGHAT and CDR2 FQDESV (reference sequence). The CDR3 is CASSFSPGLNTYNEQFF. For the CDR3, the DNA is TGTGCCAGCAGCTTTTCGCCGGGACTAAACACCTACAATGAGCAGTTCTTC.

This clonotype was counted at least ten times. The chain uses TRBV7-2 and TRBJ1-1; TRBD1 might be the D (5 bases). Germline CDR1 SGHTA, CDR2 FQGNSA. This CDR3 has 13 amino acids. V lost 8 bases, J lost 4 bases, and 14 bases lay in between. CDR3 nucleotides: TGTGCCAGCTTGGGGGAGGGACTCACTGAAGCTTTCTTT. It translates to CASLGEGLTEAFF.

This clonotype was counted at least ten times. V usage is TRBV7-6 and J usage is TRBJ2-2, with D possibly TRBD2 on 6 matching bases. CDR3 length: 17 amino acids. CDR1 and CDR2 (germline): SGHVS, FNYEAQ. The V and J ends lost 0 bases and 3 bases respectively, with 14 bases between them. CDR3 sequence reads: CASSLADGGQYTGELFF. The CDR3 DNA sequence: TGTGCCAGCAGCTTAGCGGATGGAGGGCAATACACCGGGGAGCTGTTTTTT.

V usage is TRBV27 and J usage is TRBJ1-1; 8 bases agree with TRBD1. The CDR3 length is 15 residues. Trimming took 0 bases from V and 3 from J; bases not matched to a gene: 3. Germline lookup yields CDR1 MNHEY and CDR2 SMNVEV (reference sequence). The CDR3 nucleotides read TGTGCCAGCAGTTTATCGGGACAGGCATACACTGAAGCTTTCTTT. It translates to CASSLSGQAYTEAFF.

The J gene is TRBJ2-1, the V gene TRBV6-1, with D maybe TRBD1 (5 bases). V lost 0 bases to trimming and J lost 2 bases, with 14 bases between them. The CDR3 is made up of 17 amino acids. Per the germline V gene, CDR1 is MNHNS and CDR2 is SASEGT. The CDR3, as DNA: TGTGCCAGCAGTGAAGCGGTATGGCAGGGTCCCTACAATGAGCAGTTCTTC. Its protein is CASSEAVWQGPYNEQFF.

In its sample, this clonotype was seen once. The DNA of the CDR3 is TGTGCCAGCAGTCGGGACGGCTACGAGCAGTACGTC. Translation: CASSRDGYEQYV. This chain joins TRBV28 and TRBJ2-7, with D possibly being TRBD1 or TRBD2 (5 bases each). V gave up 5 bases and J gave up 3 bases, with 8 bases separating them. The CDR3 totals 12 residues. Germline CDR1 is MDHEN and CDR2 is SYDVKM.

The table lists this clonotype with a few counts. This chain joins TRBV4-1 and TRBJ1-2; no definite D call. CDR3 length equals 14 residues. The V and J ends lost 4 bases and 0 bases respectively, with 9 bases between them. The germline V gene encodes CDR1 MGHRA and CDR2 YSYEKL. CDR3 DNA: TGCGCCAGCAGCCCGACGGAATCTAACTATGGCTACACCTTC. Amino acid sequence: CASSPTESNYGYTF.

This clonotype was counted between two and nine times. J is TRBJ1-1 and V is TRBV12-3 or TRBV12-4; 10 positions match TRBD1. The CDR3 has 13 amino acids. The V segment lost 7 bases and the J segment 5 bases; nucleotides outside the gene matches: 4. The CDR3 here is CASKDRGTTEAFF. CDR3 sequence (DNA): TGTGCCAGCAAGGACAGGGGGACAACTGAAGCTTTCTTT.

The chain carries TRBV14 and TRBJ1-4, with D perhaps TRBD1 (5 bases). V dropped 2 bases and J dropped 5 bases, with 24 bases sitting between them. Germline values: CDR1 SGHDN, CDR2 FVKESK. The CDR3 spans 19 residues. The CDR3 loop is CASSQFRDWSLDSNEKLFF. CDR3 sequence (DNA): TGTGCCAGCAGCCAATTCCGGGACTGGAGCCTAGATAGCAATGAAAAACTGTTTTTT.

This chain connects TRBV20-1 to TRBJ1-1; D call uncertain. The CDR3 runs 13 residues. CDR1 and CDR2 (germline): DFQATT, SNEGSKA (reference sequence). Trimming stripped 0 bases from V and 7 bases from J, with 12 bases between. The CDR3 reads CSARDGGKGEAFF. DNA of the CDR3: TGCAGTGCTAGAGACGGCGGAAAGGGTGAAGCTTTCTTT.

The gene calls are TRBV27 and TRBJ2-2, with D possibly matching TRBD1 (7 bases). Germline lookup yields CDR1 MNHEY and CDR2 SMNVEV (reference sequence). The CDR3 has 16 residues. Deletions cut 8 bases from V and 1 base from J, with 17 bases between. In DNA, the CDR3 is TGTGCCAGCGGACCCCGACAGGGACTGAACACCGGGGAGCTGTTTTTT. This encodes CASGPRQGLNTGELFF.

Remarks on this clonotype: A much larger clone differs by one base, so this may be a read error. This chain connects TRBV7-6 to TRBJ2-1, with 15 bases lining up with TRBD2. The CDR3 is 14 amino acids. The germline gives CDR1 SGHVS, CDR2 FNYEAQ. CDR3 DNA: TGTGTCAGCAGTACTGGGACTAGCGGGGGGCTCCAGTTCTTC. Amino acid sequence: CVSSTGTSGGLQFF.